Given below is one T cell receptor (beta chain) in context. Its antigen remains unknown. The CDR3 has 15 amino acids. Germline V gene sequence: CDR1 LGHNA, CDR2 YSLEER. The data stem from a study of CXCR3-negative and CXCR3-positive naive CD8 T cells. The study, taken as a whole, reports: Compared with CXCR3-negative naive cells, CXCR3-positive naive cells showed more hydrophobic TRB CDR3s.

In preparing the TRB cDNA libraries, 5' RACE with UMI labels was used. From its re-call of the 5' RACE reads, TCRdb lists each CDR3 protein once, without DNA. The sample has roughly 130,000 distinct CDR3 sequences, and its top ten clones hold roughly 0.59%. This receptor was taken from a human donor in good health. Some clones in this sample may be carry-over from other donors' samples. The chain uses TRBV4-3 and TRBJ2-2. Sequencing input: naive CXCR3+ CD8+ T cells from blood. The subset was: CD45RO-CCR7+CD27+CD95- naive CD8+ T cells expressing CXCR3 (TNR3+). The CDR3 loop is CTSSQDRFGDGELFF.